What follows are 24 T cell receptor beta chains derived from one specimen sequenced in a study of cytomegalovirus exposure and HLA in healthy donors. PCR employed 60 Vbeta and 13 Jbeta primers. Clones were sequenced by immunoSEQ multiplex PCR, and TCRdb holds only the in-frame ones, with some missing. This sample has 150,000 to 200,000 clones, with 76% found just once. Input material: PBMCs. The receptors were sampled from a woman aged 25-40 years in good health and CMV-seropositive.

The V gene is TRBV7-2, the J gene TRBJ2-7; D perhaps matches TRBD1 (7 bases). Trimming removed 5 bases from V and 5 bases from J, with 16 bases in between. Germline V CDR1 and CDR2: SGHTA, FQGNSA. The CDR3 extends over 14 amino acids. CDR3 loop: CASSPQGGGDEQYF. The DNA of the CDR3 is TGTGCCAGCAGCCCCCAGGGGGGCGGGGACGAGCAGTACTTC.

The chain uses TRBV7-9 and TRBJ2-7; D may be TRBD2 (5 bases). Germline loops: CDR1 SEHNR, CDR2 FQNEAQ (reference sequence). V shed 2 bases and J shed 6 bases, with 14 bases lying between them. The CDR3 runs 14 residues. CDR3 sequence reads: CASSLFDGGVEQYF. For the CDR3, the DNA is TGTGCCAGCAGCTTATTCGACGGAGGAGTCGAGCAGTACTTC.

V and J are TRBV6-1 and TRBJ1-2, with a weak D call TRBD1 (6 bases). V lost 5 bases to trimming and J lost 4 bases, with 11 bases between them. The CDR3 spans 13 residues. The germline gives CDR1 MNHNS, CDR2 SASEGT. The CDR3 nucleotides are TGTGCCAGCAGTTTCCGGGACATCTATGGCTACACCTTC. This codes for CASSFRDIYGYTF.

The chain carries TRBV7-9 and TRBJ2-1, with D perhaps matching TRBD1 (5 bases). This CDR3 is 12 amino acids long. Between the trimmed V and J ends, which lost 3 bases and 13 bases, there was a span of 13 bases. Germline CDR1 and CDR2: SEHNR and FQNEAQ (reference sequence). The CDR3, as DNA: TGTGCCAGCAGCTTTGGGGTTAGGGGACAGTTCTTC. Encoded protein: CASSFGVRGQFF.

The rearrangement joins TRBV30 to TRBJ1-5; perhaps TRBD1 as D (5 bases). The CDR3 extends over 17 amino acids. The germline V gene has CDR1 GTSNPN and CDR2 SVGIG (reference sequence). V lost 2 bases and J 3 bases, leaving 20 bases between the germline ends. CDR3 protein: CAWSPSRRRGANQPQHF. As DNA, the CDR3 is TGTGCCTGGAGTCCATCACGTAGGAGGGGTGCCAATCAGCCCCAGCATTTT.

As to this clone: Other DNA sequences in the sample encode the same CDR3. V and J are TRBV5-4 and TRBJ1-3; a weak D match, TRBD1 (5 bases). This CDR3 region has 13 residues. V was cut by 1 base and J by 3 bases, with 5 bases left in between. The germline V gene encodes CDR1 SGHNT and CDR2 YYREEE (reference sequence). DNA for the CDR3: TGTGCCAGCAGCTTGAGGGGTGGAAACACCATATATTTT. It specifies CASSLRGGNTIYF.

The V gene is TRBV28, the J gene TRBJ1-4; 8 nucleotides match TRBD1. From germline, CDR1 is MDHEN and CDR2 SYDVKM. The CDR3 loop spans 14 amino acids. The V gene end was trimmed by 6 bases and the J gene end by 3 bases; junction bases not matched to a gene: 3. CDR3 bases: TGTGCCAGCAGCGACAGGGGACCTAATGAAAAACTGTTTTTT. This gives the protein CASSDRGPNEKLFF.

The chain recombines TRBV4-1 with TRBJ1-5, with no clear D. The CDR3 covers 16 residues. Germline CDR1 and CDR2: MGHRA and YSYEKL. V was pared by 0 bases and J by 3 bases, with 12 bases between. The CDR3 nucleotides are TGCGCCAGCAGCCAAGATAGAGGGAAGGACAATCAGCCCCAGCATTTT. This sequence encodes CASSQDRGKDNQPQHF.

The rearrangement links TRBV5-1 to TRBJ2-1; tentative D call: TRBD2 (6 bases). Trimming stripped 0 bases from V and 0 bases from J, with 10 bases between. Germline V CDR1 and CDR2: SGHRS, YFSETQ. This CDR3 has 16 residues. The CDR3 loop reads CASSLAAGSSYNEQFF. DNA for the CDR3: TGCGCCAGCAGCTTGGCTGCGGGGAGCTCCTACAATGAGCAGTTCTTC.

The chain couples TRBV18 to TRBJ1-1, with D unresolved. The germline V gene has CDR1 KGHSH and CDR2 LQKENI. Trimming pared 3 bases from V and 5 bases from J, leaving 13 bases between. The CDR3 contains 14 residues. This CDR3 reads CASSPQPSKTEAFF. The CDR3 DNA follows: TGTGCCAGCTCACCCCAACCGTCTAAAACTGAAGCTTTCTTT.

The chain couples TRBV27 to TRBJ1-2; D is perhaps TRBD1 (5 bases). V was shortened by 5 bases and J by 7 bases, with 14 bases between the two germline ends. This CDR3 has 13 amino acids. The germline CDR1 and CDR2 sequences are MNHEY and SMNVEV (reference sequence). CDR3: CASSPGLYVGYTF. The DNA of the CDR3 is TGTGCCAGCAGTCCAGGGTTATACGTTGGCTACACCTTC.

This chain connects TRBV10-2 to TRBJ1-1; 7 bases match TRBD1. This CDR3 contains 14 residues. Germline V lookup: CDR1 WSHSY, CDR2 SAAADI. The ends lost 10 bases at V and 1 base at J; junction bases unmatched: 9. The CDR3 loop is CATRGAGGNTEAFF. The DNA of the CDR3 is TGCGCCACCCGGGGCGCAGGGGGGAACACTGAAGCTTTCTTT.

V and J are TRBV5-1 and TRBJ2-5; the match to TRBD1 covers 10 bases. The CDR3 has 14 residues. CDR1 SGHRS and CDR2 YFSETQ come from the germline V gene. With 5 bases clipped from V and 5 bases from J, the junction kept 6 bases outside the gene matches. CDR3 sequence: CASSRDRGGETQYF. The CDR3 DNA reads TGCGCCAGCAGTCGGGACAGGGGCGGCGAGACCCAGTACTTC.

V usage is TRBV28 and J usage is TRBJ2-3; D unresolved. CDR1 is MDHEN, CDR2 SYDVKM, per germline. CDR3 length: 12 amino acids. Trimming took off 7 bases at V and 0 bases at J, with 5 bases between the two ends. The CDR3 reads CASNPSTDTQYF. CDR3 DNA: TGTGCCAGCAATCCTAGCACAGATACGCAGTATTTT.

J is TRBJ2-7 and V is TRBV9; 9 bases are a match to TRBD1. Germline V gene sequence: CDR1 SGDLS, CDR2 YYNGEE. The CDR3 totals 16 residues. Unmatched junction bases numbered 7, after V lost 0 bases and J lost 3 bases. CDR3 in amino acids: CASSVATGQGIYEQYF. The CDR3 DNA follows: TGTGCCAGCAGCGTAGCGACGGGACAGGGTATCTACGAGCAGTACTTC. Full variable domain (missing parts from reference TRBV9 and TRBJ2-7): DSGVTQTPKHLITATGQRVTLRCSPRSGDLSVYWYQQSLDQGLQFLIQYYNGEERAKGNILERFSAQQFPDLHSELNLSSLELGDSALYFCASSVATGQGIYEQYFGPGTRLTVT.

A few counts support this clone. The CDR3 protein is CASSFPSGDPPGTDTQYF. CDR3 sequence (DNA): TGTGCCAGCAGCTTCCCTAGCGGGGACCCCCCCGGCACAGATACGCAGTATTTT. This rearrangement joins TRBV7-2 to TRBJ2-3; 9 bases line up with TRBD2. This CDR3 contains 18 residues. Unmatched junction bases numbered 11, after V lost 3 bases and J lost 1 base. The germline V gene encodes CDR1 SGHTA and CDR2 FQGNSA.

This clone appeared a few times. The V and J genes are TRBV4-1 and TRBJ2-7; 11 nucleotides line up with TRBD2. Germline CDR1 and CDR2: MGHRA and YSYEKL. The CDR3 sequence is 15 residues long. J lost 2 bases, V lost 1 base, and 1 base had no gene match. The CDR3 DNA follows: TGCGCCAGCAGCCAAGTGGGACTAGCGGCCTACGAGCAGTACTTC. Protein product: CASSQVGLAAYEQYF.

The chain couples TRBV28 to TRBJ1-1; 11 bases are shared with TRBD1. Germline V gene data show CDR1 as MDHEN and CDR2 as SYDVKM. The CDR3 consists of 13 residues. Trimming removed 6 bases from V and 6 bases from J; junction bases left unmatched: 3. CDR3 sequence reads: CASSSGQGAEAFF. The CDR3 coding sequence is TGTGCCAGCAGCTCGGGACAGGGGGCTGAAGCTTTCTTT.

J is TRBJ2-3 and V is TRBV11-2; the D gene is possibly TRBD1 (5 bases). The germline V gene encodes CDR1 SGHAT and CDR2 FQNNGV. Trimming left V 0 bases short and J 9 bases short, with 10 bases between. The CDR3 has 13 residues. CDR3 in DNA: TGTGCCAGCAGCTTAGAAGGGGCACAGACGCAGTATTTT. This encodes CASSLEGAQTQYF.

The chain joins TRBV7-9 to TRBJ2-5; 9 nucleotides match TRBD2. Trimming at V came to 3 bases and at J to 2 bases, leaving 4 bases not matched to a gene. The CDR3 length is 15 residues. Germline CDR1 is SEHNR and CDR2 is FQNEAQ (reference sequence). DNA for the CDR3: TGTGCCAGCAGCTTTAGCGGGGGCTTACAAGAGACCCAGTACTTC. Amino acids: CASSFSGGLQETQYF.

The V gene is TRBV7-8, the J gene TRBJ2-5; D call uncertain. V was cut by 5 bases and J by 3 bases, with 10 bases left in between. The CDR3 sequence is 13 residues long. Germline assignment: CDR1 SGHVS and CDR2 FQNEAQ. As DNA, the CDR3 is TGTGCCAGCAGCCCTCGACTCGAAGAGACCCAGTACTTC. Translated, it gives CASSPRLEETQYF.

V and J are TRBV29-1 and TRBJ2-7; TRBD2 agrees at 7 bases. The trim removed 4 bases at V and 3 bases at J, leaving 3 bases unmatched. Germline V CDR1 and CDR2: SQVTM, ANQGSEA. This CDR3 has 12 residues. The CDR3 sequence: CSVAGGRYEQYF. The CDR3 DNA reads as TGCAGCGTTGCGGGGGGTCGCTACGAGCAGTACTTC.

The chain combines TRBV7-8 with TRBJ2-7; D might be TRBD2 (5 bases). In germline, CDR1 is SGHVS, CDR2 FQNEAQ. This CDR3 is 13 amino acids long. V lost 1 base and J lost 6, with 10 bases in between. CDR3 residues: CASSLVRDREQYF. In DNA form, the CDR3 reads TGTGCCAGCAGCTTAGTACGGGATCGCGAGCAGTACTTC.

The chain joins TRBV4-1 to TRBJ1-5; TRBD1 aligns across 7 bases. Looked up from germline, CDR1 is MGHRA and CDR2 is YSYEKL. The CDR3 consists of 15 residues. Trimming removed 5 bases from V and 7 bases from J; junction bases left unmatched: 11. CDR3 DNA: TGCGCCAGCAGCTCCCGGGACAGAGGGATGCAGCCCCAGCATTTT. Encoded protein: CASSSRDRGMQPQHF.